A selection of T cell receptor beta chains follows, all from one sample in a study of cytomegalovirus exposure and HLA in healthy donors. Clones were sequenced by immunoSEQ multiplex PCR, and TCRdb holds only the in-frame ones, with some missing. In the table there are roughly 260,000 clones, around four fifths of which are singletons. Source material: PBMCs. All receptors derive from a woman aged 40-49 years in good health and CMV-seropositive. Both conserved end residues are part of each CDR3. The D gene is left open where the match is weak. Size values are once, few and many counts, or a class for expanded clones, and some rows have none.

. | TRBJ2-1 | TRBV5-3 | . | TGTGCCAGAAGCCGGGAGCTAGCCGACAATGAGCAGTTCTTC | CARSRELADNEQFF
. | TRBJ1-4 | TRBV7-7 | TRBD1 | TGTGCCAGCAGCCCGGGACAGATGGGGGAAAAACTGTTTTTT | CASSPGQMGEKLFF
few | TRBJ2-7 | TRBV29-1 | TRBD2 | TGCAGCGTAGCCGGGACTAGCGGGGCCTACGAGCAGTACTTC | CSVAGTSGAYEQYF
. | TRBJ2-7 | TRBV7-2 | TRBD1 | TGTGCCAGCAGCTTAGACAGGGGAAGTTTCGAGCAGTACTTC | CASSLDRGSFEQYF
. | TRBJ1-4 | TRBV19 | . | TGTGCCAGTAGTAAAAAGCAGGGAACAACTAATGAAAAACTGTTTTTT | CASSKKQGTTNEKLFF
. | TRBJ2-7 | TRBV7-9 | . | TGTGCCAGCAGCTTTCAGGCGTCCTACGAGCAGTACTTC | CASSFQASYEQYF
. | TRBJ2-7 | TRBV11-2 | TRBD2 | TGTGCCAGCGAAGAGGGACTAGCGAAGAGCTCCTACGAGCAGTACTTC | CASEEGLAKSSYEQYF
few | TRBJ2-7 | TRBV19 | . | TGTGCCAGTAGTATTAAGACAGGACCCTACGAGCAGTACTTC | CASSIKTGPYEQYF
. | TRBJ2-7 | TRBV6-5 | . | TGTGCCAGCAGTCGAACAGGGATCCGCGAGCAGTACTTC | CASSRTGIREQYF
. | TRBJ1-1 | TRBV7-2 | . | TGTGCCAGCAGCCTTCGGGCGGGTAGCACTGAAGCTTTCTTT | CASSLRAGSTEAFF
. | TRBJ2-1 | TRBV30 | . | TGTGCCTGGAGCCTGCGGCAGGAGCAGTTCTTC | CAWSLRQEQFF
few | TRBJ1-3 | TRBV5-1 | TRBD1 | TGCGCCAGCAGAACAGGGGCTGGAAACACCATATATTTT | CASRTGAGNTIYF
. | TRBJ1-4 | TRBV28 | . | TGTGCCAGCAGTCCCCTCGGGGGAGGGGCGTTTGAAAAACTGTTTTTT | CASSPLGGGAFEKLFF
. | TRBJ2-7 | TRBV10-3 | TRBD1 | TGTGCCATCAGTGGGGGACAGGTGAGCTCCTACGAGCAGTACTTC | CAISGGQVSSYEQYF
. | TRBJ2-5 | TRBV11-3 | TRBD2 | TGTGCCAGCAGCTCCACGGGACTAGCGGGAGCCCAAGAGACCCAGTACTTC | CASSSTGLAGAQETQYF
. | TRBJ1-2 | TRBV28 | . | TGTGCCAGCAGTCAGGACAGTTCTAGGGGCTATGGCTACACCTTC | CASSQDSSRGYGYTF
. | TRBJ2-3 | TRBV7-3 | TRBD2 | TGTGCCAGCAGCTTAAGTAGCGGGAGAGGTGATACGCAGTATTTT | CASSLSSGRGDTQYF
once | TRBJ1-1 | TRBV29-1 | . | TGCAGCGCCGATGGGCAGTTGAACACTGAAGCTTTCTTT | CSADGQLNTEAFF
. | TRBJ2-7 | TRBV4-1 | . | TGCGCCAGCAGCCAAGATCTGGGGGCCGGCTACGAGCAGTACTTC | CASSQDLGAGYEQYF
. | TRBJ1-2 | TRBV9 | . | TGTGCCAGCAGCCAGACGGGGGATGGCTACACCTTC | CASSQTGDGYTF
. | TRBJ2-6 | TRBV28 | TRBD1 | TGTGCCAGCAGGACCGCAGGGGGCTCTGGGGCCAACGTCCTGACTTTC | CASRTAGGSGANVLTF
. | TRBJ1-1 | TRBV28 | TRBD1 | TGTGCCAGCGTAGGGGGCGGCATTCCTGAAGCTTTCTTT | CASVGGGIPEAFF
. | TRBJ2-7 | TRBV5-6 | TRBD1 | TGTGCCAGCAGCTTGGTGGGGACAGCCCTCTACGAGCAGTACTTC | CASSLVGTALYEQYF
. | TRBJ1-4 | TRBV25-1 | . | TGTGCCAGCAGTGGACGGGGGGGGTCAGAAAAACTGTTTTTT | CASSGRGGSEKLFF
once | TRBJ2-1 | TRBV27 | TRBD2 | TGTGCCAGCAGTTTAGCGGCGGGAGATACCTACAATGAGCAGTTCTTC | CASSLAAGDTYNEQFF
. | TRBJ1-3 | TRBV28 | . | TGTGCCACCTCGGGGGGCCGCAGGGGAAACACCATATATTTT | CATSGGRRGNTIYF
. | TRBJ1-4 | TRBV7-8 | . | TGTGCCAGCAGCCGTAATAGGGAGTTACTTTTAAATAATGGTGAAAAACTGTTTTTT | CASSRNRELLLNNGEKLFF
once | TRBJ1-3 | TRBV9 | . | TGTGCCAGCAGCGGGGCACCTACTGGAAACACCATATATTTT | CASSGAPTGNTIYF
. | TRBJ2-7 | TRBV30 | TRBD2 | TGTGCCTGGAGTGTACAGCGGGAGTTAGGCGAGCAGTACTTC | CAWSVQRELGEQYF
. | TRBJ2-1 | TRBV7-9 | TRBD2 | TGTGCCAGCAGCTTAGGGACTAGCGGCTACAATGAGCAGTTCTTC | CASSLGTSGYNEQFF
. | TRBJ1-2 | TRBV28 | TRBD1 | TGTGCCAGCAGTTCCACGGACAGGATCTATGGCTACACCTTC | CASSSTDRIYGYTF
. | TRBJ2-2 | TRBV7-2 | TRBD2 | TGTGCCAGCAGCTTAGCTAGCGGGAGGAACACCGGGGAGCTGTTTTTT | CASSLASGRNTGELFF
. | TRBJ1-1 | TRBV19 | TRBD1 | TGTGCCAGTAGTACTCCGGGACAGGCAAAGACTGAAGCTTTCTTT | CASSTPGQAKTEAFF
once | TRBJ2-7 | TRBV4-1 | TRBD1 | TGCGCCAGCAGCCAAGAACGACAGGGGAGTTACGAGCAGTACTTC | CASSQERQGSYEQYF
. | TRBJ1-3 | TRBV15 | . | TGTGCCACCAGCAGAGTGGGTTCAGGGTTAAACACCATATATTTT | CATSRVGSGLNTIYF
. | TRBJ2-7 | TRBV7-2 | . | TGTGCCAGCAGCTTAGTTACTAGCTTTGGCTACGAGCAGTACTTC | CASSLVTSFGYEQYF
once | TRBJ2-4 | TRBV11-2 | . | TGTGCCAGCAGCCCCTGGACATCATCCCCCCTCAAAAACATTCAGTACTTC | CASSPWTSSPLKNIQYF
. | TRBJ2-7 | TRBV20-1 | . | TGCAGTCAGGCTAGCTCTGGGGAGCAGTACTTC | CSQASSGEQYF
. | TRBJ2-7 | TRBV25-1 | . | TGTGCCAGCAGTACAGGGTCCTACGAGCAGTACTTC | CASSTGSYEQYF
. | TRBJ2-5 | TRBV5-1 | TRBD2 | TGCGCCAGCAGCTTGGCCATAGCTAGCGGACTCCAAGAGACCCAGTACTTC | CASSLAIASGLQETQYF
few | TRBJ1-2 | TRBV13 | TRBD1 | TGTGCCAGCAGCTCGTACCGGGACAGCGTTGGCTACACCTTC | CASSSYRDSVGYTF
many | TRBJ2-7 | TRBV10-1 | . | TGCGCCAGCAGTGAGTCGGGGGGGCTTAGCCCGTACGAGCAGTACTTC | CASSESGGLSPYEQYF
few | TRBJ2-3 | TRBV7-9 | . | TGTGCCAGCAGCCCTCTGGGGCCCGTGAGTACAGATACGCAGTATTTT | CASSPLGPVSTDTQYF
. | TRBJ1-2 | TRBV19 | TRBD1 | TGTGCCAGTAGCTCGTGGACAGGCCTCCTTCACTATGGCTACACCTTC | CASSSWTGLLHYGYTF
. | TRBJ2-5 | TRBV12-5 | TRBD2 | TGTGCTAGTGGGGAAGGGACTAGCGCCCAAGAGACCCAGTACTTC | CASGEGTSAQETQYF
. | TRBJ2-7 | TRBV2 | . | TGTGCCACCCGACAGTCCTACAAGCAGTACTTC | CATRQSYKQYF
once | TRBJ1-2 | TRBV5-6 | . | TGTGCCAGCAGCCCGAAGGGGGGGTTCTATGGCTACACCTTC | CASSPKGGFYGYTF
. | TRBJ2-2 | TRBV25-1 | . | TGTGCCAGCAGTGAGATGGGGGGTGTGAACACCGGGGAGCTGTTTTTT | CASSEMGGVNTGELFF
. | TRBJ1-2 | TRBV19 | TRBD1 | TGTGCCAGTAGTATATATGGACAGGGGTTGGATGGCTACACCTTC | CASSIYGQGLDGYTF
few | TRBJ1-1 | TRBV19 | . | TGTGCCAGTAGTATATCGGGACATTACACTGAAGCTTTCTTT | CASSISGHYTEAFF